The 7 T cell receptor beta chains presented below share a single source sample, sequenced in a study of CD4 T cells in relation to SARS-CoV-2 and coronaviruses. The antigens for these receptors are not known. Some clones are missing from TCRdb's copy, which holds only in-frame ones; the method was immunoSEQ multiplex PCR. The sample has about 40,000 clones, about 80% seen once. The sample was naive CD4+ T cells from PBMCs, cultured in vitro. Subset given: naive CD4+ T cells isolated by negative enrichment. The receptors were sampled from an adult with COVID-19.

The chain links TRBV4-1 to TRBJ1-4; D perhaps matches TRBD1 (6 bases). The germline V and J ends were trimmed by 2 bases and 8 bases, with 18 bases remaining between them. The V gene's germline CDR1 is MGHRA and CDR2 YSYEKL. The CDR3 has 16 amino acids. The CDR3 DNA is TGCGCCAGCAGCCAACAGACAGGACTCCGGGAGGAAAAACTGTTTTTT. This codes for CASSQQTGLREEKLFF.

The rearrangement joins TRBV6-2 or TRBV6-3 to TRBJ2-3; 11 nucleotides agree with TRBD2. V trimming: 2 bases; J trimming: 5 bases; junction bases outside the gene matches: 12. From germline, CDR1 is MNHEY and CDR2 SVGEGT. The CDR3 loop spans 18 amino acids. The CDR3 sequence: CASSYPSKGLAGIDTQYF. CDR3 in DNA: TGTGCCAGCAGTTACCCCTCCAAAGGACTAGCGGGTATAGATACGCAGTATTTT.

This clone was seen once. CDR3 bases: TGTGCCGTACAGGGGGCGACGGAGACCCAGTACTTC. This gives the protein CAVQGATETQYF. This chain links TRBV7-9 with TRBJ2-5, with TRBD1 matching over 9 bases. The J segment lost 5 bases and the V segment lost 11 bases, leaving 6 bases of the junction unmatched. The CDR3 covers 12 residues. The germline V gene encodes CDR1 SEHNR and CDR2 FQNEAQ (reference sequence).

This rearrangement joins TRBV2 to TRBJ2-1; 8 bases are shared with TRBD2. Germline CDR1 SNHLY, CDR2 FYNNEI. The V segment lost 2 bases and the J segment 11 bases; nucleotides outside the gene matches: 14. The CDR3 sequence is 16 residues long. The CDR3 loop is CASSETRTGGPVQQFF. The DNA of the CDR3 is TGTGCCAGCAGTGAAACCCGGACGGGAGGGCCGGTACAGCAGTTCTTC. The whole variable domain, remainder taken from reference TRBV2 and TRBJ2-1, is EPEVTQTPSHQVTQMGQEVILRCVPISNHLYFYWYRQILGQKVEFLVSFYNNEISEKSEIFDDQFSVERPDGSNFTLKIRSTKLEDSAMYFCASSETRTGGPVQQFFGPGTRLTVL.

The rearrangement joins TRBV7-2 to TRBJ2-5; 12 bases align to TRBD1. CDR1 and CDR2 (germline): SGHTA, FQGNSA. J was trimmed by 5 bases and V by 0 bases; bases with no gene match: 4. The CDR3 has 16 amino acids. In DNA form, the CDR3 reads TGTGCCAGCAGCTTAGCGCGGGACAGGGGGCGCGAGACCCAGTACTTC. Encoded protein: CASSLARDRGRETQYF.

J is TRBJ1-4 and V is TRBV7-9, with D tentatively TRBD1 (6 bases). V dropped 5 bases and J dropped 8 bases, with 12 bases sitting between them. Germline V gene data show CDR1 as SEHNR and CDR2 as FQNEAQ (reference sequence). This CDR3 contains 13 residues. This CDR3 reads CASSRGQYEKLFF. The CDR3 coding sequence is TGTGCCAGCAGCAGAGGACAGTACGAAAAACTGTTTTTT.

Here the CDR3 DNA reads TGTGCCAGCAGCCCATTCAACGGAGCCTACAATGAGCAGTTCTTC. Translation: CASSPFNGAYNEQFF. This chain uses TRBV3-1 (or the pseudogene TRBV3-2) with TRBJ2-1; no clear D. Germline V CDR1 and CDR2: LGHDT, YNNKEL (reference sequence). There are 15 residues in the CDR3. V dropped 4 bases and J dropped 2 bases, with 12 bases sitting between them.